The 20 T cell receptor beta chains below come from one sample, sequenced in a study of blood T cells in healthy people across ages. A J-beta primer mix and a sample-barcoded 5' primer were used in a second PCR of roughly 6 to 12 cycles. One entry per CDR3 protein, called by TCRdb with MiXCR from the 5' RACE reads. The repertoire holds hundreds of thousands of distinct CDR3 sequences, with 58% as singletons. The material sequenced was blood. The source of these receptors is a young man in good health.

V is TRBV19 and J is TRBJ2-5; D is perhaps TRBD2 (6 bases). Trimming removed 4 bases from V and 2 bases from J, with 8 bases in between. CDR1 is LNHDA, CDR2 SQIVND, per germline (reference sequence). This CDR3 has 13 amino acids. The CDR3 DNA follows: TGTGCCAGTAGTACCCGGGAGCAAGAGACCCAGTACTTC. It translates to CASSTREQETQYF.

This clonotype was picked up one time. V and J are TRBV20-1 and TRBJ1-6, with D tentatively TRBD1 (5 bases). V lost 3 bases and J 0 bases, leaving 12 bases between the germline ends. Germline CDR1 and CDR2: DFQATT and SNEGSKA (reference sequence). This CDR3 is built from 16 residues. In DNA, the CDR3 is TGCAGTGCTAGTTCAGGGTACAGCTCCTATAATTCACCCCTCCACTTT. This codes for CSASSGYSSYNSPLHF.

CDR3 in amino acids: CASSLGTGGAKTQYF. The CDR3 nucleotides are TGTGCCAGCAGCTTAGGGACAGGGGGCGCGAAGACCCAGTACTTC. This chain joins TRBV7-2 and TRBJ2-5; 11 nucleotides align to TRBD1. The CDR3 spans 15 residues. Trimming cost V 1 base and J 6 bases; bases outside gene matches: 4. Germline CDR1 SGHTA, CDR2 FQGNSA.

This chain connects TRBV6-1 to TRBJ2-7; TRBD1 might be the D (6 bases). The J call may be wrong; the DNA end is better matched by TRBJ2-5. The CDR3 is 13 amino acids. Germline loops: CDR1 MNHNS, CDR2 SASEGT. The CDR3 region is CASTKPGEETQYF. The DNA for the CDR3 is TGTGCCAGCACGAAGCCAGGGGAAGAGACCCAGTACTTC.

This clonotype was counted a few times. The chain links TRBV7-9 to TRBJ2-7; D may be TRBD1 (5 bases). The V end was cut by 4 bases, the J end by 2 bases, with 12 bases between. CDR3 length: 14 amino acids. In germline, CDR1 is SEHNR, CDR2 FQNEAQ (reference sequence). The CDR3 sequence: CASSSKQVTYEQYF. The CDR3 DNA sequence: TGTGCCAGCAGCTCGAAACAGGTTACCTACGAGCAGTACTTC.

This chain joins TRBV29-1 and TRBJ1-4, with 7 positions matching TRBD1. The germline V gene encodes CDR1 SQVTM and CDR2 ANQGSEA. The CDR3 has 14 amino acids. Trimming at V came to 3 bases and at J to 6 bases, leaving 7 bases not matched to a gene. CDR3 sequence reads: CSVEATTGDEKLFF. The CDR3 region has the DNA TGCAGCGTTGAGGCCACAACAGGGGATGAAAAACTGTTTTTT. The full variable domain, its missing parts supplied by reference TRBV29-1 and TRBJ1-4, is SAVISQKPSRDICQRGTSLTIQCQVDSQVTMMFWYRQQPGQSLTLIATANQGSEATYESGFVIDKFPISRPNLTFSTLTVSNMSPEDSSIYLCSVEATTGDEKLFFGSGTQLSVL.

This chain links TRBV6-6 with TRBJ2-4; no clear D. The DNA end is a closer match to TRBJ2-7, so the J assignment may be wrong. This CDR3 is 12 amino acids long. Germline V gene data show CDR1 as MNHNY and CDR2 as SVGAGI (reference sequence). The CDR3 protein is CASSLPTYEQYF. CDR3 sequence (DNA): TGTGCCAGCAGTTTACCAACCTACGAGCAGTACTTC.

The V call is TRBV7-9, the J call TRBJ2-1, with D perhaps matching TRBD1 or TRBD2 (6 bases each). Trimming shortened V by 1 base and J by 8 bases, and 9 bases separated the two germline ends. The germline gives CDR1 SEHNR, CDR2 FQNEAQ (reference sequence). The CDR3 runs 13 residues. The CDR3 DNA reads TGTGCCAGCAGCTTAGTCGGGGGCCATGAGCAGTTCTTC. Its translation is CASSLVGGHEQFF.

This clonotype came up a few times. CDR3 residues: CASSPSRAGPEQYF. The CDR3 DNA reads as TGTGCCAGCAGCCCTTCCCGCGCGGGACCCGAGCAGTACTTC. The chain combines TRBV7-2 with TRBJ2-4; D is possibly TRBD2 (6 bases). The DNA matches TRBJ2-7 better at its end, which makes the J call doubtful. This CDR3 spans 14 amino acids. Looked up from germline, CDR1 is SGHTA and CDR2 is FQGNSA.

This clonotype was picked up a small number of times. The rearrangement joins TRBV7-3 to TRBJ2-2; D uncertain. The germline V gene has CDR1 SGHTA and CDR2 FQGTGA. The V and J ends lost 1 base and 5 bases respectively, with 8 bases between them. This CDR3 region has 14 residues. The CDR3 nucleotides read TGTGCCAGCAGCTTAAGTGATGTAACCGGGGAGCTGTTTTTT. Protein product: CASSLSDVTGELFF. Looking up the rest from reference TRBV7-3 and TRBJ2-2 gives the full variable domain: GAGVSQTPSNKVTEKGKYVELRCDPISGHTALYWYRQSLGQGPEFLIYFQGTGAADDSGLPNDRFFAVRPEGSVSTLKIQRTERGDSAVYLCASSLSDVTGELFFGEGSRLTVL.

The chain has TRBV9 and TRBJ2-5; TRBD2 agrees at 13 bases. V was pared by 3 bases and J by 2 bases, with 7 bases of the junction left unmatched. The CDR3 is 17 amino acids. Germline V gives CDR1 SGDLS, CDR2 YYNGEE. DNA for the CDR3: TGTGCCAGCAGCGGGGGACTAGCGGGAATCGGGCAAGAGACCCAGTACTTC. Protein: CASSGGLAGIGQETQYF.

The chain uses TRBV7-2 and TRBJ2-3, with 7 positions matching TRBD2. CDR3 length equals 17 residues. CDR1 and CDR2 from the germline V gene are SGHTA and FQGNSA. Trimming at V came to 5 bases and at J to 6 bases, leaving 17 bases not matched to a gene. The CDR3 DNA follows: TGTGCCAGCAGCGCTCGGGCTAGCGGATTTTCTAGGGATACGCAGTATTTT. Its protein product is CASSARASGFSRDTQYF.

This clonotype has just a few counts. The chain uses TRBV7-8 and TRBJ2-3; 9 nucleotides match TRBD2. V was pared by 5 bases and J by 6 bases, with 6 bases of the junction left unmatched. This CDR3 comprises 14 residues. Germline V gene sequence: CDR1 SGHVS, CDR2 FQNEAQ. CDR3 amino acids: CASSTGLAGDTQYF. The CDR3 coding sequence is TGTGCCAGCAGCACGGGACTAGCAGGCGATACGCAGTATTTT. The variable domain in full, completed from reference TRBV7-8 and TRBJ2-3, reads GAGVSQSPRYKVAKRGQDVALRCDPISGHVSLFWYQQALGQGPEFLTYFQNEAQLDKSGLPSDRFFAERPEGSVSTLKIQRTQQEDSAVYLCASSTGLAGDTQYFGPGTRLTVL.

The sample holds a few counts of this clonotype. The chain is built from TRBV20-1 and TRBJ1-5, with D unclear. Germline values: CDR1 DFQATT, CDR2 SNEGSKA (reference sequence). V lost 6 bases to trimming and J lost 2 bases, with 17 bases between them. This CDR3 spans 15 amino acids. The chain's CDR3 is CSAGRGRWGNQPQHF. CDR3 nucleotides: TGCAGTGCCGGGCGGGGAAGATGGGGCAATCAGCCCCAGCATTTT.

The chain links TRBV7-2 to TRBJ2-7; D unclear. V lost 1 base to trimming and J lost 0 bases, with 13 bases between them. This CDR3 is 16 amino acids long. Germline-derived CDR1 and CDR2 are SGHTA and FQGNSA. This CDR3 reads CASSLGWGMVSYEQYF. CDR3 sequence (DNA): TGTGCCAGCAGCTTAGGCTGGGGAATGGTCTCCTACGAGCAGTACTTC.

The chain joins TRBV6-5 to TRBJ1-6, with D unresolved. This CDR3 is built from 15 residues. The germline V gene encodes CDR1 MNHEY and CDR2 SVGAGI. Trimming removed 2 bases from V and 10 bases from J, with 15 bases in between. The CDR3 nucleotides read TGTGCCAGCAGTTACGACCTGCCGCCACGATCACCCCTCCACTTT. Translated: CASSYDLPPRSPLHF.

The chain uses TRBV7-9 and TRBJ2-1, with 7 bases lining up with TRBD2. V was pared by 4 bases and J by 6 bases, with 9 bases of the junction left unmatched. Germline V gene lookup returns CDR1 SEHNR and CDR2 FQNEAQ (reference sequence). The CDR3 has 15 amino acids. The CDR3 nucleotides read TGTGCCAGCAGCTGGGGGTTAACGGGGGGCAATGAGCAGTTCTTC. Translation gives CASSWGLTGGNEQFF. Full variable domain (remainder filled in from reference TRBV7-9 and TRBJ2-1): DTGVSQNPRHKITKRGQNVTFRCDPISEHNRLYWYRQTLGQGPEFLTYFQNEAQLEKSRLLSDRFSAERPKGSFSTLEIQRTEQGDSAMYLCASSWGLTGGNEQFFGPGTRLTVL.

V is TRBV10-3 and J is TRBJ2-7, with D maybe TRBD2 (5 bases). Looked up from germline, CDR1 is ENHRY and CDR2 is SYGVKD. Trimming took 10 bases from V and 3 from J, leaving 10 bases between them. The CDR3 length is 11 residues. DNA of the CDR3: TGTGCCACCCGGGAAATCTACGAGCAGTACTTC. Translating gives CATREIYEQYF.

DNA for the CDR3: TGTGCCAGCAGCTTAGAGGCGGGAGCCCCCTACGAGCAGTACTTC. Its protein is CASSLEAGAPYEQYF. The chain carries TRBV7-2 and TRBJ2-7, with TRBD2 matching 7 bases. In germline, CDR1 is SGHTA, CDR2 FQGNSA. The V and J ends lost 1 base and 2 bases, in that order; junction bases with no gene match: 5. The length of the CDR3 is 15 residues.

The chain couples TRBV6-5 to TRBJ2-1; 11 nucleotides agree with TRBD2. V lost 6 bases, J lost 7 bases, and 8 bases stayed unmatched. CDR1 is MNHEY and CDR2 is SVGAGI in the germline V gene. The CDR3 runs to 15 residues. The CDR3 DNA is TGTGCCAGCAGAACCCGGACTAGCGGGTGGAATGAGCAGTTCTTC. Its protein product is CASRTRTSGWNEQFF.